This T cell receptor beta chain was sequenced during a study of read filtering for tumor transcriptome and immune sequencing. For this clonotype: No antigen is known for it. Since a much larger clone is just one base distant, this may be a read error. Because the CDR3 is missing its conserved closing phenylalanine or tryptophan, this is likely a read error.

Study-level results: RNA-seq captured clonotypes less deeply and reliably than IR-seq.

This library used about 400 ng RNA and molecular barcoded adaptors spanning alpha/delta and beta/gamma chains. MiXCR, run by TCRdb on the reads, gives a single entry per CDR3 protein. The sample includes 100,000 to 150,000 distinct CDR3 sequences, 10% to 15% of them seen just once. The CDR3 runs to 12 residues. V lost 3 bases and J lost 1, with 6 bases in between. Germline loops: CDR1 DFQATT, CDR2 SNEGSKA (reference sequence). The TCR was taken from a donor at least 40 years old with multiple myeloma. V and J are TRBV20-1 and TRBJ1-1; D unresolved. The specimen sequenced was a population of CD138-negative cells sorted from bone marrow. The CDR3 DNA follows: TGCAGTGCTAGCTCCCGGAACACTGAAGCTTTCATT. Protein: CSASSRNTEAFI.